The sequence of this T cell receptor (beta chain) was determined in a study of technical replicates of blood from several donors. Some clones are missing from TCRdb's copy, which holds only in-frame ones; the method was immunoSEQ multiplex PCR. The sample has some 99,000 clones; about 95% are singletons. The CDR3 consists of 13 residues. Germline loops: CDR1 SGDLS, CDR2 YYNGEE. The V and J ends lost 1 base and 1 base respectively, with 4 bases between them. The sequence came from a human donor in good health. V gene TRBV9 combines with J gene TRBJ2-3; D not resolved. Material for sequencing was T cells isolated from PBMCs. The CDR3 loop is CASSVQGTDTQYF. CDR3 sequence (DNA): TGTGCCAGCAGCGTACAGGGCACAGATACGCAGTATTTT.